The 21 T cell receptor beta chains given below trace back to one sample, sequenced in a study of T-cell memory formation after mild COVID-19. MiXCR, run by TCRdb on the 5' RACE reads, gives a single entry per CDR3 protein. The sample has hundreds of thousands of distinct CDR3 sequences, about a fifth seen once. Sample: PBMCs or a T cell subset sorted from them (not recorded which). All receptors derive from an adult woman who had mild COVID-19 (a few samples of this study predate the infection). Cell type and time point are not known.

This sequence joins TRBV6-6 and TRBJ1-4, with TRBD1 matching 8 bases. V was clipped by 2 bases and J by 7 bases; unmatched bases: 3. CDR3 size: 14 residues. CDR1 is MNHNY, CDR2 SVGAGI, per germline (reference sequence). The CDR3 loop reads CASSYTGGSEKLFF. In nucleotides, the CDR3 is TGTGCCAGCAGTTACACAGGGGGTAGTGAAAAACTGTTTTTT.

The V gene is TRBV5-1, the J gene TRBJ2-1; 9 nucleotides agree with TRBD2. In germline, CDR1 is SGHRS, CDR2 YFSETQ. CDR3 size: 16 residues. After removal of 3 bases from V and 5 bases from J, the junction contained 9 bases not matched to a gene. CDR3: CASSSSGTSHHNEQFF. CDR3 sequence (DNA): TGCGCCAGCAGCTCCTCCGGGACTAGCCACCACAATGAGCAGTTCTTC. Looking up the rest from reference TRBV5-1 and TRBJ2-1 gives the full variable domain: KAGVTQTPRYLIKTRGQQVTLSCSPISGHRSVSWYQQTPGQGLQFLFEYFSETQRNKGNFPGRFSGRQFSNSRSEMNVSTLELGDSALYLCASSSSGTSHHNEQFFGPGTRLTVL.

This clonotype was seen just once. The chain joins TRBV10-3 to TRBJ2-1; 7 bases align to TRBD2. Germline V CDR1 and CDR2: ENHRY, SYGVKD. The trim removed 2 bases at V and 9 bases at J, leaving 10 bases unmatched. The CDR3 has 15 residues. The CDR3 nucleotides are TGTGCCATCAGTGAGGGCGGGAGAGCTGAGGCTGAGCAGTTCTTC. As protein: CAISEGGRAEAEQFF.

V is TRBV19 and J is TRBJ2-6, with TRBD1 identical over 11 bases. CDR3 length: 18 amino acids. The junction had 7 bases not matched to a gene; V was cut back by 4 bases and J by 2 bases. CDR1 and CDR2 from the germline V gene are LNHDA and SQIVND (reference sequence). The CDR3 sequence is CASSRGQGANTGANVLTF. The CDR3 coding sequence is TGTGCCAGTAGTAGAGGACAGGGGGCAAACACTGGGGCCAACGTCCTGACTTTC.

The chain recombines TRBV30 with TRBJ2-1; 7 bases are a match to TRBD2. CDR3 size: 14 residues. Germline V lookup: CDR1 GTSNPN, CDR2 SVGIG (reference sequence). With V trimmed by 0 bases and J by 5 bases, 4 bases remained unmatched. The CDR3 here is CAWSVGGSHNEQFF. Here the CDR3 DNA reads TGTGCCTGGAGTGTCGGCGGGAGCCACAATGAGCAGTTCTTC.

This clonotype was counted many times. The chain has TRBV4-3 and TRBJ2-2; D call uncertain. The CDR3 sequence is 15 residues long. Germline CDR1 and CDR2: LGHNA and YSLEER. V was shortened by 4 bases and J by 5 bases, with 14 bases between the two germline ends. CDR3 coding DNA: TGCGCCAGCAGCCTAAGACGAGGTTTGACCGGGGAGCTGTTTTTT. Amino acids: CASSLRRGLTGELFF.

This clonotype was counted only a few times. J is TRBJ2-7 and V is TRBV6-5, with 10 positions matching TRBD2. CDR3 length: 16 residues. Germline loops: CDR1 MNHEY, CDR2 SVGAGI. The junction had 4 bases not matched to a gene; V was cut back by 0 bases and J by 2 bases. In DNA, the CDR3 is TGTGCCAGCAGTTACTCGAATAGCGGGGGGACCTACGAGCAGTACTTC. It is translated as CASSYSNSGGTYEQYF.

The V and J genes are TRBV6-5 and TRBJ2-2; D is perhaps TRBD2 (5 bases). Germline V CDR1 and CDR2: MNHEY, SVGAGI. This CDR3 region has 14 residues. The V end lost 7 bases, the J end lost 3 bases, and 12 bases lay between the germline ends. The chain's CDR3 is CASMSRRYTGELFF. The CDR3 DNA is TGTGCCAGCATGAGCAGGAGGTACACCGGGGAGCTGTTTTTT.

The chain has TRBV5-1 and TRBJ2-7, with 9 nucleotides matching TRBD2. Germline V lookup: CDR1 SGHRS, CDR2 YFSETQ. This CDR3 has 16 amino acids. After removal of 4 bases from V and 3 bases from J, the junction contained 11 bases not matched to a gene. CDR3 coding DNA: TGCGCCAGCAGCGGGGCGGGGACTAGCATATTCTACGAGCAGTACTTC. Its translation is CASSGAGTSIFYEQYF. The full variable domain, completed using reference TRBV5-1 and TRBJ2-7, is KAGVTQTPRYLIKTRGQQVTLSCSPISGHRSVSWYQQTPGQGLQFLFEYFSETQRNKGNFPGRFSGRQFSNSRSEMNVSTLELGDSALYLCASSGAGTSIFYEQYFGPGTRLTVT.

Details on this clonotype: One end of the junction varies from germline; a read error may be responsible. The chain recombines TRBV20-1 with TRBJ2-7; 9 nucleotides match TRBD1. CDR1 is DFQATT, CDR2 SNEGSKA, per germline (reference sequence). The CDR3 loop spans 11 amino acids. CDR3 coding DNA: TGCAGTGCGTATGACCGGGACAGGGCGTCCTTC. Encoded protein: CSAYDRDRASF.

The rearrangement uses TRBV5-1 and TRBJ2-1, with 10 bases lining up with TRBD2. J gave up 1 base and V 4 bases, and 5 bases lay outside the gene matches. The CDR3 contains 16 residues. From germline, CDR1 is SGHRS and CDR2 YFSETQ. The chain's CDR3 is CASSPDSGGSYNEQFF. CDR3 nucleotides: TGCGCCAGCAGCCCGGATAGCGGGGGGTCCTACAATGAGCAGTTCTTC.

This clonotype was seen more than once but under ten times. V usage is TRBV4-1 and J usage is TRBJ1-1; D gene unclear. This CDR3 region has 14 residues. The V and J ends lost 1 base and 3 bases respectively, with 9 bases between them. CDR1 is MGHRA, CDR2 YSYEKL, per germline. The CDR3 DNA follows: TGCGCCAGCAGCCAAGCGGCGGGTGACACTGAAGCTTTCTTT. It specifies CASSQAAGDTEAFF.

This clonotype showed up just a few times. The chain is built from TRBV29-1 and TRBJ1-1; D unresolved. In germline, CDR1 is SQVTM, CDR2 ANQGSEA. V dropped 6 bases and J dropped 7 bases, with 18 bases sitting between them. This CDR3 comprises 13 residues. DNA of the CDR3: TGCAGCGTAGACCCGACCTCTTCGGGTGAAGCTTTCTTT. The encoded protein is CSVDPTSSGEAFF.

The chain employs TRBV27 and TRBJ2-7, with D hard to call. Germline V gives CDR1 MNHEY, CDR2 SMNVEV (reference sequence). Trimming left V 0 bases short and J 0 bases short, with 3 bases between. The CDR3 is 13 amino acids. Here the CDR3 reads CASSLSLSYEQYF. In nucleotides, the CDR3 is TGTGCCAGCAGTTTATCCCTCTCCTACGAGCAGTACTTC.

This clonotype appeared a few times. The chain recombines TRBV4-3 with TRBJ2-5; TRBD1 matches 8 bases. J gave up 2 bases and V 0 bases, and 5 bases lay outside the gene matches. Germline V gives CDR1 LGHNA, CDR2 YSLEER. CDR3 length: 16 residues. The chain's CDR3 is CASSQDYGTGQETQYF. In nucleotides, the CDR3 is TGCGCCAGCAGCCAAGATTACGGGACAGGACAAGAGACCCAGTACTTC.

This clonotype was seen a few times. The chain employs TRBV2 and TRBJ1-1, with D perhaps matching TRBD1 (6 bases). V was shortened by 8 bases and J by 5 bases, with 12 bases between the two germline ends. Germline V CDR1 and CDR2: SNHLY, FYNNEI. The CDR3 extends over 12 amino acids. The DNA of the CDR3 is TGTGCCAGCCGACAGGTTAGGACTGAAGCTTTCTTT. Translation gives CASRQVRTEAFF.

The chain links TRBV9 to TRBJ2-6; D is uncertain. Germline V gives CDR1 SGDLS, CDR2 YYNGEE. The CDR3 is 15 amino acids. Trimming removed 3 bases at V and 0 bases at J, with 7 bases between. The CDR3 DNA reads TGTGCCAGCAGCGAACGGCGCTCTGGGGCCAACGTCCTGACTTTC. As protein: CASSERRSGANVLTF.

This clonotype was seen only a few times. The chain uses TRBV5-1 and TRBJ1-5, with 7 bases identical to TRBD1. Losses at the gene ends were 3 bases for V and 2 bases for J; bases not matched to a gene: 5. The CDR3 covers 15 residues. Germline V lookup: CDR1 SGHRS, CDR2 YFSETQ. CDR3 in amino acids: CASSYWTGRNQPQHF. The CDR3 coding sequence is TGCGCCAGCAGCTACTGGACAGGTCGCAATCAGCCCCAGCATTTT.

The chain couples TRBV10-3 to TRBJ1-1; D might be TRBD1 (5 bases). Trimming removed 4 bases from V and 1 base from J, with 7 bases in between. This CDR3 comprises 13 residues. Germline-derived CDR1 and CDR2 are ENHRY and SYGVKD. Written as DNA, the CDR3 is TGTGCCATCAGTGTTCAGGGGAACACTGAAGCTTTCTTT. The encoded protein is CAISVQGNTEAFF.

This chain joins TRBV24-1 and TRBJ2-2; possibly TRBD1 for D (5 bases). The CDR3 has 10 residues. Germline assignment: CDR1 KGHDR and CDR2 SFDVKD. The CDR3 sequence: CEKGTGELFF. DNA for the CDR3: TGTGAGAAGGGGACCGGGGAGCTGTTTTTT.

The rearrangement joins TRBV12-3 or TRBV12-4 to TRBJ1-6; no clear D gene. V was clipped by 7 bases and J by 7 bases, with 14 bases between them. The length of the CDR3 is 14 residues. CDR3 in amino acids: CASTLEIGNSPLHF. CDR3 DNA: TGTGCCAGCACCCTCGAGATCGGGAATTCACCCCTCCACTTT.